The T cell receptor (beta chain) under discussion was sequenced for a study of Graves' ophthalmopathy and Graves' hyperthyroidism. Ophthalmopathy absent within 18 months of follow-up marked hyperthyroidism as stable. Germline loops: CDR1 MDHEN, CDR2 SYDVKM. This CDR3 region has 16 residues. Trimming left V 6 bases short and J 0 bases short, with 15 bases between. The authors amplified TCR beta CDR3 regions, and they did so from RNA transcripts for repertoire sequencing. An opening RT-PCR round employed HTBI primers and preceded a second-round multiplex PCR. TCRdb fed the multiplex PCR reads into MiXCR, producing one record per CDR3 protein. This sample has hundreds of thousands of distinct CDR3 sequences, with 22% found just once.

The TCR sequence derives from a woman aged 18-35 years with stable Graves' hyperthyroidism. Some clones in this sample may be carry-over from other donors' samples. The rearrangement uses TRBV28 and TRBJ2-4, with D possibly matching TRBD1 (5 bases). Sequenced material: peripheral blood. In DNA form, the CDR3 reads TGTGCCAGCAGCCCGGGTGGGGCTGGAGCCAAAAACATTCAGTACTTC. It specifies CASSPGGAGAKNIQYF.